This TCR beta chain is from a study of blood T cell repertoires in COVID-19. On the study more broadly: The United States, Italy and Spain were the sources of the acute and convalescent COVID-19 samples. From T cells, B-cell-depleted T cells, or PBMCs came the material, which was cDNA or gDNA.

Authors' analysis steps: Amplifying reference gene primers gave estimates of nucleated cell counts. The repertoire was sequenced with immunoSEQ multiplex PCR; TCRdb's copy has only in-frame clones and lacks some. That table supplies the V and J calls and clone size; D and trimming were determined from the DNA. The data hold some 97,000 clones, with 80% to 95% observed a single time. The CDR3 has 16 amino acids. CDR1 SQVTM and CDR2 ANQGSEA come from the germline V gene. Trimming shortened V by 3 bases and J by 2 bases, and 18 bases separated the two germline ends. This clone appeared a single time. The sample was peripheral blood. The receptor comes from a man aged 55 to 70 with acute or convalescent COVID-19. The chain links TRBV29-1 to TRBJ2-3; a weak D match, TRBD2 (6 bases). CDR3 region: CSVDWGPGLPTDTQYF. CDR3 in DNA: TGCAGCGTTGACTGGGGCCCGGGACTCCCCACAGATACGCAGTATTTT.